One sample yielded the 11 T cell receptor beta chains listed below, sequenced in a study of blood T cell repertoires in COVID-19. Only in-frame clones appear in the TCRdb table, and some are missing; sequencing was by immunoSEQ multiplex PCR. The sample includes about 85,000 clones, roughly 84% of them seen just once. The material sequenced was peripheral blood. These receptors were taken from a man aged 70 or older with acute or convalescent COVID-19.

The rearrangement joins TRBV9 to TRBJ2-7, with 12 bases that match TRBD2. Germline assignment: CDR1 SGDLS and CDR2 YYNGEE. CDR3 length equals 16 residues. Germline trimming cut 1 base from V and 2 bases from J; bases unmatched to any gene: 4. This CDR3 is CASSVRTSGAAYEQYV. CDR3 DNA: TGTGCCAGCAGCGTAAGGACTAGCGGGGCCGCCTACGAGCAGTACGTC.

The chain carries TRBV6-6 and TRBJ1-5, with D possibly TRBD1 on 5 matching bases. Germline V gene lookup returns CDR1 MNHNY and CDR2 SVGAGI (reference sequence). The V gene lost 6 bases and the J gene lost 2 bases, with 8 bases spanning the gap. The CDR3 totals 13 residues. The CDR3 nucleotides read TGTGCCAGCAGGGGGCGCGGCAATCAGCCCCAGCATTTT. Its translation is CASRGRGNQPQHF.

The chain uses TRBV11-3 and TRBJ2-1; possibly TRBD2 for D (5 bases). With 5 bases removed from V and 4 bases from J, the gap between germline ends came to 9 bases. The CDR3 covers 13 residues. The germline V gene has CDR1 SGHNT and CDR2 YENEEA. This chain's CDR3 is CASSRTGYNEQFF. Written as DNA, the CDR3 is TGTGCCAGCAGCCGGACGGGGTACAATGAGCAGTTCTTC.

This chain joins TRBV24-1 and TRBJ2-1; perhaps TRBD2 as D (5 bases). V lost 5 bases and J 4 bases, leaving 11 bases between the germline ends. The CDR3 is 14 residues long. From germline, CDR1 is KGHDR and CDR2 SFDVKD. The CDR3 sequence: CATSVHGGYNEQFF. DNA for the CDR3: TGTGCCACCAGTGTCCACGGCGGGTACAATGAGCAGTTCTTC.

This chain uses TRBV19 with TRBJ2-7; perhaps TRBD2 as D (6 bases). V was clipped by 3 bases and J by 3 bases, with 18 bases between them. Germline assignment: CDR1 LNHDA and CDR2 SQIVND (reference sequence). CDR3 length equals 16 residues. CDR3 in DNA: TGTGCCAGTAGTATTAGGGTAGGGGAGGTCTACTACGAGCAGTACTTC. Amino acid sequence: CASSIRVGEVYYEQYF.

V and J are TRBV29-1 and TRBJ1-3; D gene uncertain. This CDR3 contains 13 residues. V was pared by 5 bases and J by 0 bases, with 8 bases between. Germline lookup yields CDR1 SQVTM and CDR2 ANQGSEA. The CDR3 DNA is TGCAGCGTTAAGGGAGTCTCTGGAAACACCATATATTTT. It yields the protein CSVKGVSGNTIYF.

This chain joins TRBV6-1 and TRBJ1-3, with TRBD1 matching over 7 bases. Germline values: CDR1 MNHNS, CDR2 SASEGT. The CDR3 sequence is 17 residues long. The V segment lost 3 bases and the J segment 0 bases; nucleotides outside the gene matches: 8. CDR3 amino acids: CASSDPGQFYSGNTIYF. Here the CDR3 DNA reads TGTGCCAGCAGTGACCCGGGACAGTTTTACTCTGGAAACACCATATATTTT.

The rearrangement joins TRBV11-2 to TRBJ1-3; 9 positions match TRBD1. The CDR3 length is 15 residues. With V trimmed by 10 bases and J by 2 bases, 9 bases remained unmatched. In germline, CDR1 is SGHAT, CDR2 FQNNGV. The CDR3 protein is CATSGTGWTGNTIYF. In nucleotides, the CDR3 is TGTGCCACCTCCGGGACAGGGTGGACTGGAAACACCATATATTTT.

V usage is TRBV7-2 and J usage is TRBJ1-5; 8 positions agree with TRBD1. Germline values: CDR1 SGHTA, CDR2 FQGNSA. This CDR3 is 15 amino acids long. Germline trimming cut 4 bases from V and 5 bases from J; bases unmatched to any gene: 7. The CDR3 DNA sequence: TGTGCCAGCAGCTCCCAGACAGGGGAAGATCAGCCCCAGCATTTT. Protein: CASSSQTGEDQPQHF.

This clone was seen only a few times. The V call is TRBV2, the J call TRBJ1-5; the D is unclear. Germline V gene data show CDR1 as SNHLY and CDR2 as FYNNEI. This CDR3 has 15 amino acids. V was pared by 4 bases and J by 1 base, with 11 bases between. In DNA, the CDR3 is TGTGCCAGCAGTGCCCTACGAGGAAGCAATCAGCCCCAGCATTTT. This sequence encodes CASSALRGSNQPQHF.

Here the CDR3 reads CASSQTTGRPGELFF. DNA for the CDR3: TGCGCCAGCAGCCAAACGACAGGGCGGCCCGGGGAGCTGTTTTTT. V gene TRBV5-1 combines with J gene TRBJ2-2, with 7 bases that match TRBD1. The germline CDR1 and CDR2 sequences are SGHRS and YFSETQ. This CDR3 is 15 amino acids long. V shed 4 bases, J shed 6 bases, and the junction held 9 bases outside the gene matches.